Listed below are T cell receptor beta chains from one sample, sequenced in a study of blood T cell repertoires in COVID-19. Sequencing was performed with immunoSEQ multiplex PCR; in TCRdb, only in-frame clones are kept and a portion is missing. Of some 250,000 clones in the sample, about four fifths are singletons; the top ten hold 3.4%. Source material: peripheral blood. All receptors derive from a young woman with acute or convalescent COVID-19. CDR3s include the opening cysteine and the closing phenylalanine or tryptophan. The D gene is left open where the match is weak. Rows give clone size only sometimes, using once, few, many, or a class for an expanded clone.

>TRBJ2-7|TRBD1|TRBV5-1|once
TGCGCCAGCAGCCCCCGGACAGGGGGTGTAGAGGAGCAGTACTTC
CASSPRTGGVEEQYF
>TRBJ2-1|TRBD1|TRBV30|.
TGTGCCTGGAGTGTCGGACAGGGGCCTTACAATGAGCAGTTCTTC
CAWSVGQGPYNEQFF
>TRBJ2-5|TRBD1|TRBV3-1/TRBV3-2|.
TGTGCCAGCACCAAAGACAGGGGCGTCCAAGAGACCCAGTACTTC
CASTKDRGVQETQYF
>TRBJ2-1|TRBD2|TRBV5-1|.
TGCGCCAGCAGCAAACTAGCGGACTCCTACAATGAGCAGTTCTTC
CASSKLADSYNEQFF
>TRBJ2-3|.|TRBV6-2/TRBV6-3|.
TGTGCCAGCAGTTCACGGACTGGGAATACGCAGTATTTT
CASSSRTGNTQYF
>TRBJ1-6|.|TRBV18|.
TGTGCCAGCTCACCAGAGGGTTCACCCCTCCACTTT
CASSPEGSPLHF
>TRBJ2-3|TRBD2|TRBV7-6|.
TGTGCCAGCAGCAAAGGACTAGCGGGCACAGATACGCAGTATTTT
CASSKGLAGTDTQYF
>TRBJ2-7|.|TRBV4-1|.
TGCGCCAGCAGCCATTCAGTCACTAGCCTTTACGAGCAGTACTTC
CASSHSVTSLYEQYF
>TRBJ1-2|.|TRBV29-1|few
TGCAGCGTCGAAGGCATGGAGTATGGCTACACCTTC
CSVEGMEYGYTF
>TRBJ2-2|TRBD1|TRBV29-1|.
TGCAGCGTGGATGGACAGGGGTCCACCGGGGAGCTGTTTTTT
CSVDGQGSTGELFF
>TRBJ2-7|TRBD2|TRBV5-1|.
TGCGCCAGCAGCCGTCAACCATCCCTAGCGGAGACCTACGAGCAGTACTTC
CASSRQPSLAETYEQYF
>TRBJ2-2|.|TRBV9|.
TGTGCCAGCGGCGAAACAAGAGGGTCCGGGGAGCTGTTTTTT
CASGETRGSGELFF
>TRBJ1-1|.|TRBV6-1|.
TGTGCCAGCAGTGAAGCGCCCGGGTATTTTATGAACACTGAAGCTTTCTTT
CASSEAPGYFMNTEAFF
>TRBJ2-2|TRBD2|TRBV7-7|few
TGTGCTAGCAGCTCCGGACTAGCGGGGGGCACCGGGGAGCTGTTTTTT
CASSSGLAGGTGELFF
>TRBJ1-1|.|TRBV5-6|.
TGTGCCAGCAGCCCTAACTTTAACACTGAAGCTTTCTTT
CASSPNFNTEAFF
>TRBJ2-1|.|TRBV20-1|.
TGCAGTGCTAGTGGTGGGGCGGACCTAGGTTACAATGAGCAGTTCTTC
CSASGGADLGYNEQFF
>TRBJ1-2|TRBD1|TRBV16|.
TGTGCCAGCAGCCATTCCGGGACAGCCTCGGTCTATGGCTACACCTTC
CASSHSGTASVYGYTF
>TRBJ2-4|.|TRBV2|.
TGTGCCAGTAGGTCGGGAGAAGGAAACATTCAGTACTTC
CASRSGEGNIQYF
>TRBJ2-5|.|TRBV6-5|.
TGTGCCAGCTTAGGGGCGTCCCCTGGCGAGACCCAGTACTTC
CASLGASPGETQYF
>TRBJ2-1|.|TRBV11-3|once
TGTGCCAGCAGCTTTGGAATAGCAATAGGGGGAATGAATGAGCAGTTCTTC
CASSFGIAIGGMNEQFF
>TRBJ1-1|.|TRBV9|.
TGTGCCAGCAGCCCCACACAGGTAATGAACACTGAAGCTTTCTTT
CASSPTQVMNTEAFF
>TRBJ2-2|TRBD2|TRBV19|.
TGTGCCAGTCTCCCTCGTACTAGCGGTGGCACCGGGGAGCTGTTTTTT
CASLPRTSGGTGELFF
>TRBJ2-3|TRBD2|TRBV5-6|.
TGTGCCAGCAGCTTGGTCGCGGGAGGGGGGGATACGCAGTATTTT
CASSLVAGGGDTQYF
>TRBJ2-1|TRBD2|TRBV30|.
TGTGCCTGGACCTCTTGGGGGGGGAATGAGCAGTTCTTC
CAWTSWGGNEQFF
>TRBJ1-1|.|TRBV7-3|.
TGTGCCAGCAGCTCGGGGTTAAACACTGAAGCTTTCTTT
CASSSGLNTEAFF
>TRBJ1-5|.|TRBV27|.
TGTGCCAGCAGAGCAGGGAATAGCAATCAGCCCCAGCATTTT
CASRAGNSNQPQHF
>TRBJ2-7|TRBD1|TRBV14|few
TGTGCCAGCAGCTACGGACAGGTCAGCTACGAGCAGTACTTC
CASSYGQVSYEQYF
>TRBJ1-1|TRBD1|TRBV19|once
TGTGCCAGTAGTATAGATGACCCCGGACAGGGGGCTCGGGGCACTGAAGCTTTCTTT
CASSIDDPGQGARGTEAFF
>TRBJ2-6|.|TRBV18|.
TGTGCCAGCTCACCACCAGATCTTACTCCACTCTCTGGGGCCAACGTCCTGACTTTC
CASSPPDLTPLSGANVLTF
>TRBJ2-1|.|TRBV21-1|.
TGTGCCAGCTCTCCCCCCCGGACTAGCGGGAGAAATGAGCAGTTCTTC
CASSPPRTSGRNEQFF
>TRBJ2-6|.|TRBV29-1|.
TGCAGCGTTGTTCTCCTAGCTGGCGGGGCCAACGTCCTGACTTTC
CSVVLLAGGANVLTF
>TRBJ1-2|TRBD1|TRBV3-1/TRBV3-2|.
TGTGCCAGCAGCCAAGTGTACACAGGGGCCGGTGGTGGCTACACCTTC
CASSQVYTGAGGGYTF
>TRBJ2-3|TRBD2|TRBV7-2|few
TGTGCCAGCAGCCCAGGACTAGCGGTTTCCCGTAGGCCAGATACGCAGTATTTT
CASSPGLAVSRRPDTQYF
>TRBJ2-2|.|TRBV30|once
TGTGCCTGGACTAGTACCGGGGAGCTGTTTTTT
CAWTSTGELFF
>TRBJ2-1|TRBD2|TRBV10-3|.
TGTGCCATCAGTGAGTGGGGGGGAGGCCCCAATGAGCAGTTCTTC
CAISEWGGGPNEQFF
>TRBJ2-7|TRBD2|TRBV7-8|.
TGTGCCAGCAGCTTAGGAGGGAGGGAGTCCGAGCAGTACTTC
CASSLGGRESEQYF
>TRBJ1-6|.|TRBV7-2|.
TGTGCCAGCAGTATTTTATATTCACCCCTCCACTTT
CASSILYSPLHF
>TRBJ2-1|.|TRBV6-5|.
TGTGCCAGCAGTTACGGACCCGGCGCGGGGGCCGATGAGCAGTTCTTC
CASSYGPGAGADEQFF
>TRBJ2-3|.|TRBV11-2|.
TGTGCCAGCAGACTATTAGATACGCAGTATTTT
CASRLLDTQYF
>TRBJ2-7|TRBD2|TRBV11-2|many
TGTGCCAGCAGCCGAAACGGGAGGGCCGTTGACGAGCAGTACTTC
CASSRNGRAVDEQYF
>TRBJ2-7|.|TRBV12-3/TRBV12-4|.
TGTGCCAGCAGTTTATATTTCTACGAGCAGTACTTC
CASSLYFYEQYF
>TRBJ1-2|.|TRBV21-1|.
TGTGCCAGCAGCCCCCCCCGGACGCCGGGAGGCTACACCTTC
CASSPPRTPGGYTF
>TRBJ2-1|TRBD2|TRBV7-2|.
TGTGCCAGCAGCTGGAGGACTAGCGGGACCTACAATGAGCAGTTCTTC
CASSWRTSGTYNEQFF
>TRBJ1-4|.|TRBV4-3|.
TGCGCCAGCAGCCATCTGCAGGGTGATGTGGAAAAACTGTTTTTT
CASSHLQGDVEKLFF
>TRBJ2-1|.|TRBV20-1|.
TGCAGTGCCGGGGACAACTATGAGCAGTTCTTC
CSAGDNYEQFF
>TRBJ2-7|TRBD2|TRBV2|.
TGTGCCAGCAGTGCTAGCGGGAATCTTTCCGAGCAGTACTTC
CASSASGNLSEQYF
>TRBJ2-5|.|TRBV3-1/TRBV3-2|.
TGTGCCAGCAGCCAAGAGACAGGACCCTCGTGGGCCCAGTACTTC
CASSQETGPSWAQYF
>TRBJ2-3|TRBD2|TRBV4-3|.
TGCGCCAGCAGCCTCATCGGGGGGTTAGCGGCAGATACGCAGTATTTT
CASSLIGGLAADTQYF
>TRBJ1-1|TRBD1|TRBV29-1|.
TGCAGCGTTGGGAGGGGGCGTGTTGAAGCTTTCTTT
CSVGRGRVEAFF
>TRBJ2-7|.|TRBV27|once
TGTGCCAGCAGTTTATATCCAGGGCCCTACGAGCAGTACTTC
CASSLYPGPYEQYF
>TRBJ1-5|.|TRBV7-2|.
TGTGCCAGCAGCTCTTCCCCGGGCCTCAGGGATCAGCCCCAGCATTTT
CASSSSPGLRDQPQHF
>TRBJ2-2|TRBD2|TRBV11-3|.
TGTGCCAGCAGCTTAGATCCAGCGGGGGCAATTGGGGAGCTGTTTTTT
CASSLDPAGAIGELFF